The clone carrying this T cell receptor (beta chain) appeared once. Its antigen is unknown. TCR beta libraries used around 2 micrograms of DNA from cryopreserved PBMCs. Clones were read by immunoSEQ multiplex PCR, and TCRdb kept only the in-frame ones, dropping some. The sample lists roughly 130,000 clones; less than 95% were seen once. Per the germline V gene, CDR1 is LNHNV and CDR2 is YYDKDF (reference sequence). The CDR3 spans 17 residues. Trimming at V came to 3 bases and at J to 2 bases, leaving 5 bases not matched to a gene. The data stem from a study of cytotoxic CD8 clonotypes in ibrutinib-treated CLL. General study findings and limits: Public clonotypes, found uncommonly, either contracted or stayed stable on treatment.

Sample: PBMCs, taken after 12 months of ibrutinib treatment. The rearrangement joins TRBV15 to TRBJ1-5, with 12 bases that match TRBD1. This receptor was identified in a human donor with chronic lymphocytic leukemia. CDR3 loop: CATSRGQGAWGNQPQHF. CDR3 nucleotides: TGTGCCACCAGCAGGGGACAGGGGGCCTGGGGCAATCAGCCCCAGCATTTT. The full variable domain, in which reference TRBV15 and TRBJ1-5 provide the parts outside the CDR3, is DAMVIQNPRYQVTQFGKPVTLSCSQTLNHNVMYWYQQKSSQAPKLLFHYYDKDFNNEADTPDNFQSRRPNTSFCFLDIRSPGLGDTAMYLCATSRGQGAWGNQPQHFGDGTRLSIL.